The sample holds one count of the clone carrying this T cell receptor (beta chain). Its cognate antigen is unknown. Libraries were prepared by immunoSEQ multiplex PCR; TCRdb keeps only in-frame clonotypes and omits some of them. The data show 50,000 to 55,000 clones, with roughly 88% seen just once and about 15% held by the top ten. This record belongs to a study of T cells in localized non-small cell lung cancer. Study results and limitations: With higher T cell density in blood came longer overall survival. The highest T cell clonality was in uninvolved adjacent lung, above tumor.

The TCR originated in a man aged 40-75 years with stage III lung adenocarcinoma. The source was peripheral blood mononuclear cells, collected before any cancer treatment.

Written as DNA, the CDR3 is TGTGCCAGCAGCCCGATGCTAGCGGTCCCTCAAGAGACCCAGTACTTC. Translating it yields CASSPMLAVPQETQYF. The chain employs TRBV13 and TRBJ2-5, with 7 positions matching TRBD2. CDR1 is PRHDT and CDR2 is FYEKMQ in the germline V gene (reference sequence). V lost 5 bases, J lost 2 bases, and 11 bases stayed unmatched. The CDR3 sequence is 16 residues long.